Sequencing of this TCR beta chain was carried out in a study of shared clonotypes between healthy human individuals. Study-wide results and limits: Memory subsets generally showed lower estimated richness than naive subsets. Only blood was sampled, and tissue TCR repertoires likely differ from blood ones.

This CDR3 contains 13 residues. V gave up 7 bases and J gave up 3 bases; unmatched junction bases: 5. Germline V gives CDR1 LNHNV, CDR2 YYDKDF (reference sequence). The table lists this clone with a few counts. Its specificity is not known. Measured with immunoSEQ multiplex PCR; TCRdb has only the in-frame clones, and not every one. The profile shows around 700,000 clones, approximately 74% of them singletons. The receptor's source is a woman in her 30s in good health. V is TRBV15 and J is TRBJ2-7; 8 nucleotides agree with TRBD2. Sequenced material: memory CD4+ T cells sorted from blood. Subset specified: CD45RA-negative fraction. The CDR3 is CATTNLAGYEQYF. CDR3 nucleotides: TGTGCCACCACGAACCTAGCGGGCTACGAGCAGTACTTC.